Listed below are T cell receptor beta chains from one sample, sequenced in a study of T-cell reconstitution after alpha-beta-depleted transplantation in children. TCRdb re-derived calls from the PCR reads in MiXCR, one entry per CDR3 protein. The sample consists of about 540,000 distinct CDR3 sequences, 15% to 20% of them appearing once. This specimen consisted of PBMCs from the stem cell graft donor, obtained from the stem cell graft. The receptors here all came from a human donor who donated a stem cell graft to a child with acute lymphoblastic leukemia. Both conserved end residues are part of each CDR3. The D gene is left open where the match is weak. Some rows have no size entry. The others give once, few or many, or a class for an expanded clone.

cdr3_aa	clone_size	d_call	v_call	j_call
CASSGGQPPGETQYF	few	NA	TRBV25-1	TRBJ2-5
CASSLAGGHTGELFF	many	TRBD2	TRBV5-1	TRBJ2-2
CASSADSEQYF	NA	NA	TRBV7-2	TRBJ2-7
CASRKRENIEQFF	few	TRBD2	TRBV7-9	TRBJ2-1
CASSSGHGWGYTF	NA	NA	TRBV7-9	TRBJ1-2
CASSFPGLAGLSSYNEQFF	NA	TRBD2	TRBV5-1	TRBJ2-1
CASSSGQGAGNTEAFF	NA	TRBD1	TRBV18	TRBJ1-1
CASSQDHRTVSF	NA	NA	TRBV4-1	TRBJ2-3
CASSYGLAGVYEQYF	NA	TRBD2	TRBV7-9	TRBJ2-7
CAWSVPPDIPWGQPQHF	NA	NA	TRBV30	TRBJ1-5
CASSGGLLQGTNEKLFF	many	NA	TRBV9	TRBJ1-4
CASSKVRQGSHGWEDTQYF	NA	NA	TRBV21-1	TRBJ2-3
CASSSDHTGAFF	NA	NA	TRBV5-1	TRBJ1-1
CASSSVDSNQPQHF	few	NA	TRBV7-9	TRBJ1-5
CASSIGWAYGYTF	NA	NA	TRBV4-1	TRBJ1-2
CASSPPGTGDYNEQFF	NA	TRBD1	TRBV18	TRBJ2-1
CASSQRTSGRAFGEQYF	few	TRBD2	TRBV5-1	TRBJ2-7
CASSPGLGGEQFF	NA	NA	TRBV7-3	TRBJ2-1
CATSAQANTEAFF	NA	NA	TRBV24-1	TRBJ1-1
CASSENAEAFF	few	NA	TRBV6-1	TRBJ1-1
CATSASPDLNQPQHF	few	NA	TRBV15	TRBJ1-5
CASSPVLARGGEQFF	NA	NA	TRBV5-1	TRBJ2-1
CSARGTSSHEQFF	NA	NA	TRBV20-1	TRBJ2-1
CASSWSKNEQFF	NA	NA	TRBV5-4	TRBJ2-1
CASSDGGGSTDTQYF	NA	TRBD2	TRBV25-1	TRBJ2-3
CSARNYEQYF	NA	NA	TRBV20-1	TRBJ2-7
CASSQVRQGARRNTEAFF	few	TRBD1	TRBV4-1	TRBJ1-1
CASRLNRNVGYTF	NA	NA	TRBV12-3/TRBV12-4	TRBJ1-2
CGPYGYTF	few	NA	TRBV10-3	TRBJ1-2
CASGLADRGNYGYTF	NA	TRBD1	TRBV5-1	TRBJ1-2
CASSGTRWRGEQFF	NA	TRBD2	TRBV12-3/TRBV12-4	TRBJ2-1
CASSPIRQGLYEQYF	NA	TRBD1	TRBV11-2	TRBJ2-7
CASSLGVLSVDEQFF	few	NA	TRBV5-6	TRBJ2-1